The subject of this entry is one T cell receptor (beta chain). This CDR3 is 17 amino acids long. The V segment lost 0 bases and the J segment 2 bases; nucleotides outside the gene matches: 6. From germline, CDR1 is SGHRS and CDR2 YFSETQ. This sample was taken from a study of blood T cell repertoires in COVID-19. Study background: COVID-19 samples, acute and convalescent, were from the United States, Italy and Spain. PBMCs, B-cell-depleted T cells, or T cells provided the cDNA or gDNA that made up the material.

Patients in Seattle were enrolled during active infection, then followed longitudinally. Per the original data handling: Estimates of nucleated cell counts were drawn from the amplification of reference gene primers. The repertoire was sequenced with immunoSEQ multiplex PCR; TCRdb's copy has only in-frame clones and lacks some. The V and J calls and the clone size are those of that table, but D and trimming were determined from the DNA. The sample records about 180,000 clones, about 81% being singletons. The clonotype was recovered from a woman of 80 years or more with COVID-19, enrolled during active disease. This chain links TRBV5-1 with TRBJ2-5, with 11 bases lining up with TRBD2. Material: peripheral blood. The CDR3 is CASSLVLAGGPQETQYF. The DNA of the CDR3 is TGCGCCAGCAGCTTGGTGCTAGCGGGGGGACCTCAAGAGACCCAGTACTTC.